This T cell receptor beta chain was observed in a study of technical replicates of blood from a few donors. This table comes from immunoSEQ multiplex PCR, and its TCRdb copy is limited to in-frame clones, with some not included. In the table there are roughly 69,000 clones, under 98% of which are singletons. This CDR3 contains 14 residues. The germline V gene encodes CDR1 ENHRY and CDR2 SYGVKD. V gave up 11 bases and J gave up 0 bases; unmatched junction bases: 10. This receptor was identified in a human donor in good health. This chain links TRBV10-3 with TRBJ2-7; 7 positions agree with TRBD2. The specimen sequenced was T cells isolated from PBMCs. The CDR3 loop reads CAASSGMSSYEQYF. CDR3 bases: TGTGCCGCCTCTAGCGGAATGAGCTCCTACGAGCAGTACTTC.